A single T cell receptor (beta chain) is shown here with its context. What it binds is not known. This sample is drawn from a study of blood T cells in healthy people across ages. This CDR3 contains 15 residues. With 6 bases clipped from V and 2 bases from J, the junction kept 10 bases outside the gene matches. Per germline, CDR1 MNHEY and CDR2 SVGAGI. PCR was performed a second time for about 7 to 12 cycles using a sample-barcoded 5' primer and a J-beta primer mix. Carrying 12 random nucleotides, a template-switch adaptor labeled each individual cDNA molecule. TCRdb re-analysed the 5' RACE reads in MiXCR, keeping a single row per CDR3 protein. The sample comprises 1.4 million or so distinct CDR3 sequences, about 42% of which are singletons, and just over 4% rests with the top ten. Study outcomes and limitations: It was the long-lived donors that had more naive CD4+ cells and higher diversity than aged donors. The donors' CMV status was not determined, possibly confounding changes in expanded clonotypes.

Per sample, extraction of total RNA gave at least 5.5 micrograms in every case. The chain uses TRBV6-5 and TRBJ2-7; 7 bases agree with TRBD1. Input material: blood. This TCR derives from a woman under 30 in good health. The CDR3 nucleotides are TGTGCCAGCAGCATCCCGACAGGGCTTACCTACGAGCAGTACTTC. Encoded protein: CASSIPTGLTYEQYF.